Listed below are T cell receptor beta chains from one sample, sequenced in a study of T cells in Graves' hyperthyroidism and ophthalmopathy. TCRdb re-called the multiplex PCR reads with MiXCR, one entry per CDR3 protein. The sample lists roughly 500,000 distinct CDR3 sequences; around 50% were seen once. Specimen: peripheral blood or thyroid tissue (not recorded which). The receptors were sampled from an adult woman with Graves' disease, either hyperthyroidism or ophthalmopathy (not recorded which). Each CDR3 is given with its conserved first and last residue. A D gene is named only where the DNA matches it firmly. Not all rows give a size; the values are once, few, many and, for expanded clones, a class.

d_gene	v_gene	abundance	j_gene	CDR3aa	CDR3nt
TRBD1	TRBV6-2/TRBV6-3	NA	TRBJ1-6	CASLGTDYNSPLHF	TGTGCCAGCTTAGGGACAGACTATAATTCACCCCTCCACTTT
NA	TRBV10-2	NA	TRBJ1-3	CASSEKYNTIYF	TGCGCCAGCAGTGAGAAATATAACACCATATATTTT
TRBD2	TRBV4-1	NA	TRBJ2-7	CASSRPGTSGYEQYF	TGCGCCAGCAGCCGACCCGGGACTAGCGGTTACGAGCAGTACTTC
NA	TRBV2	NA	TRBJ1-5	CASSEATVNQPQHF	TGTGCCAGCAGTGAAGCTACAGTTAATCAGCCCCAGCATTTT
NA	TRBV19	NA	TRBJ1-1	CAWTEGPEAFF	TGTGCCTGGACGGAAGGGCCTGAAGCTTTCTTT
NA	TRBV4-2	many	TRBJ1-1	CASSLIGRRNTEAFF	TGTGCCAGCAGCCTCATTGGGCGCAGGAACACTGAAGCTTTCTTT
NA	TRBV10-3	few	TRBJ2-5	CAISESRGHQETQYF	TGTGCCATCAGTGAGTCCCGGGGACACCAAGAGACCCAGTACTTC
NA	TRBV7-2	NA	TRBJ1-2	CASSLVPASTYGYTF	TGTGCCAGCAGCTTAGTCCCCGCAAGTACTTATGGCTACACCTTC
NA	TRBV20-1	NA	TRBJ1-3	CSSEDVNSGNTIYF	TGCAGTTCCGAGGACGTAAACTCTGGAAACACCATATATTTT
NA	TRBV10-3	few	TRBJ2-5	CAISENWSQETQYF	TGTGCCATCAGTGAGAACTGGTCCCAAGAGACCCAGTACTTC
TRBD1	TRBV10-3	NA	TRBJ1-6	CAISPGQGRPTSSYNSPLHF	TGTGCCATCAGCCCGGGACAGGGGAGACCAACGAGCTCCTATAATTCACCCCTCCACTTT
NA	TRBV15	few	TRBJ1-5	CATSGTQTGRNQPQHF	TGTGCCACCAGCGGTACTCAGACAGGCCGCAATCAGCCCCAGCATTTT
NA	TRBV2	NA	TRBJ2-3	CASSSALGGGSTDTQYF	TGTGCCAGCTCCAGCGCCCTCGGGGGAGGCAGCACAGATACGCAGTATTTT
TRBD1	TRBV9	many	TRBJ1-1	CASSRRTGGRTEAFF	TGTGCCAGCAGCAGACGGACAGGGGGGCGGACTGAAGCTTTCTTT
NA	TRBV19	many	TRBJ1-1	CASKQAMNTEAFF	TGTGCCAGTAAACAAGCCATGAACACTGAAGCTTTCTTT
NA	TRBV2	NA	TRBJ2-7	CASSVPAGPYNYEQYF	TGTGCCAGCAGTGTGCCGGCAGGGCCTTACAACTACGAGCAGTACTTC
NA	TRBV29-1	NA	TRBJ2-7	CSVVQSTTYEQYF	TGCAGCGTTGTTCAGAGCACTACCTACGAGCAGTACTTC
NA	TRBV4-2	many	TRBJ1-6	CASSQEKGSYNSPLHF	TGTGCCAGCAGCCAAGAGAAAGGGAGCTATAATTCACCCCTCCACTTT
TRBD2	TRBV2	NA	TRBJ2-2	CASSGTSGKNTGELFF	TGTGCCAGCAGTGGGACTAGCGGGAAGAACACCGGGGAGCTGTTTTTT
TRBD1	TRBV15	many	TRBJ1-2	CATSRVPGQGVYYGYTF	TGTGCCACCAGCAGAGTTCCGGGACAGGGGGTCTACTATGGCTACACCTTC
TRBD1	TRBV5-1	many	TRBJ1-1	CASSPQGALTEAFF	TGCGCCAGCAGCCCGCAGGGGGCGCTCACTGAAGCTTTCTTT
NA	TRBV20-1	NA	TRBJ1-2	CSASFGSSSGYTF	TGCAGTGCTAGTTTCGGCAGCAGCTCTGGCTACACCTTC
NA	TRBV4-1	many	TRBJ2-7	CASSQEKWVYEQYF	TGCGCCAGCAGCCAAGAGAAATGGGTGTACGAGCAGTACTTC
TRBD1	TRBV9	many	TRBJ1-2	CASSSNRGYYGYTF	TGTGCCAGCAGCAGCAACAGGGGTTATTATGGCTACACCTTC
NA	TRBV6-5	many	TRBJ1-6	CASSSASASAASPLHF	TGTGCCAGCAGTTCGGCCTCGGCTAGCGCTGCTTCACCCCTCCACTTT
NA	TRBV7-3	NA	TRBJ1-1	CASSPIANVEANTEAFF	TGTGCCAGCAGCCCCATTGCAAATGTGGAGGCGAACACTGAAGCTTTCTTT
NA	TRBV9	NA	TRBJ2-2	CASSAGVIGELFF	TGTGCCAGCAGCGCAGGGGTAATCGGGGAGCTGTTTTTT
TRBD1	TRBV2	many	TRBJ2-2	CASSFPGQGATGELFF	TGTGCCAGCAGTTTTCCGGGACAGGGGGCAACCGGGGAGCTGTTTTTT
NA	TRBV7-8	NA	TRBJ1-2	CASSPKRAGAYHGYTF	TGTGCCAGCAGCCCCAAGCGTGCGGGGGCGTACCATGGCTACACCTTC
TRBD1	TRBV10-3	many	TRBJ1-2	CASSDARTGTIGYTF	TGTGCCAGCAGTGACGCTAGGACAGGGACGATTGGCTACACCTTC
NA	TRBV12-3/TRBV12-4	few	TRBJ1-6	CASSLSRSWNSPLHF	TGTGCCAGCAGTTTGAGTAGGAGTTGGAATTCACCCCTCCACTTT
TRBD2	TRBV10-3	NA	TRBJ2-5	CAISAGLAVQETQYF	TGTGCCATCAGTGCCGGACTAGCGGTACAAGAGACCCAGTACTTC